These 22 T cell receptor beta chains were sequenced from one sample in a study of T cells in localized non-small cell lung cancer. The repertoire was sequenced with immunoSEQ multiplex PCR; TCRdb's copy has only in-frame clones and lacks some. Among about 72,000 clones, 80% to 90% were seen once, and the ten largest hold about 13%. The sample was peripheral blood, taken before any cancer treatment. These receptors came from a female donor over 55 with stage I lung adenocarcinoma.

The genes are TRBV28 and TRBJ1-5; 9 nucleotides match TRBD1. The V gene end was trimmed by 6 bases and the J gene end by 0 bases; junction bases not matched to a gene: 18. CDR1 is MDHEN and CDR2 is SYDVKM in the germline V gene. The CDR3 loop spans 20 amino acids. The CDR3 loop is CASRPTPGTGLLYSNQPQHF. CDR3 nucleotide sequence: TGTGCCAGCAGACCCACGCCCGGGACAGGGCTGTTGTATAGCAATCAGCCCCAGCATTTT.

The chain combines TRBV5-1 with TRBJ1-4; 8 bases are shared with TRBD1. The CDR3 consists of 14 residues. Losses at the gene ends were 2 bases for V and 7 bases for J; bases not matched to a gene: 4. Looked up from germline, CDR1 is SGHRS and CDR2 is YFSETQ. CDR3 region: CASSFQGAREKLFF. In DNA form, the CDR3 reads TGCGCCAGCAGCTTTCAGGGGGCGCGTGAAAAACTGTTTTTT.

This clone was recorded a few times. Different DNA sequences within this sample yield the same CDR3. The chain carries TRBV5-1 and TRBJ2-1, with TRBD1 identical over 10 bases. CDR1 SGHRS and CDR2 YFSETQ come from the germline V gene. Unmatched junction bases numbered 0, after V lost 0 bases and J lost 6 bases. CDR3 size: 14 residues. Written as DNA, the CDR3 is TGCGCCAGCAGCTTGGGGACAGGGGGCAATGAGCAGTTCTTC. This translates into CASSLGTGGNEQFF.

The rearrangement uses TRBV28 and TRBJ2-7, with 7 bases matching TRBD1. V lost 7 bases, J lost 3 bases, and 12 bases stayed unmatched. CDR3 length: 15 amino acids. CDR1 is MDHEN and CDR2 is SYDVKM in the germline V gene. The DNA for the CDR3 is TGTGCCAGCACCCCGCTAACAGGGGCAGGCTACGAGCAGTACTTC. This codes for CASTPLTGAGYEQYF.

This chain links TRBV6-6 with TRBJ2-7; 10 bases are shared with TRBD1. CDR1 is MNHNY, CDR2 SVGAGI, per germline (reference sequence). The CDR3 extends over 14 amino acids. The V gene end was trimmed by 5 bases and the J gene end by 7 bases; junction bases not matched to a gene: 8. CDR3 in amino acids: CASSDRGQIGEQYF. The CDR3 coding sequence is TGTGCCAGCAGTGACAGGGGGCAGATCGGGGAGCAGTACTTC.

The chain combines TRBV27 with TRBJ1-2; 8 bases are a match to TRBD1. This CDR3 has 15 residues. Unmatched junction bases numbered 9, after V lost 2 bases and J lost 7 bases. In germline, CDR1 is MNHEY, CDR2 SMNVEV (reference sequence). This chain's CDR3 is CASSLGRDRSPGYTF. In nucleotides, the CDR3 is TGTGCCAGCAGTTTAGGCCGGGACAGGAGCCCTGGCTACACCTTC.

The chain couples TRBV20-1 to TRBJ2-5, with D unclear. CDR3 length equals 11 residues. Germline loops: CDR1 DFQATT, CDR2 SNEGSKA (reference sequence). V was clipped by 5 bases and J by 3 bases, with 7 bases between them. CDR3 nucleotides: TGCAGTGCTGACATCAAAGAGACCCAGTACTTC. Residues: CSADIKETQYF.

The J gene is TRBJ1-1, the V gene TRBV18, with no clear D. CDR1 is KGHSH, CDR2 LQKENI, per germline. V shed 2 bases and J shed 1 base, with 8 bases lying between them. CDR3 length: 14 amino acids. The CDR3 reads CASSPNSANTEAFF. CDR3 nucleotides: TGTGCCAGCTCACCAAACAGCGCGAACACTGAAGCTTTCTTT.

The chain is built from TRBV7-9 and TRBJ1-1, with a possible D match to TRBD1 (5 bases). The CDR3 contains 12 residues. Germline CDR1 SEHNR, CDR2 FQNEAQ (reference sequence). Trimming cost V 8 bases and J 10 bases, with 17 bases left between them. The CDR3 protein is CASGDPEGRAFF. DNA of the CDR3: TGTGCCAGCGGGGACCCGGAGGGTCGAGCTTTCTTT.

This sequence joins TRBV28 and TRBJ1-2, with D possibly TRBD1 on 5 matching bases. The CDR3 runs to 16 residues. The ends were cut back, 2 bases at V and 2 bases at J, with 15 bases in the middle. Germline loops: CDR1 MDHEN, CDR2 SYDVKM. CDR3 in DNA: TGTGCCAGCAGTTTAGGGGGTCGGAGGGCAAACTATGGCTACACCTTC. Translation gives CASSLGGRRANYGYTF.

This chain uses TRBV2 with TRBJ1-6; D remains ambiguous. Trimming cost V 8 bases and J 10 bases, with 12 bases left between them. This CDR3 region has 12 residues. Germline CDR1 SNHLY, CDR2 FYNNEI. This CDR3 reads CASYGHLSPLHF. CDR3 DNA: TGTGCCAGCTACGGTCACCTCTCACCCCTCCACTTT.

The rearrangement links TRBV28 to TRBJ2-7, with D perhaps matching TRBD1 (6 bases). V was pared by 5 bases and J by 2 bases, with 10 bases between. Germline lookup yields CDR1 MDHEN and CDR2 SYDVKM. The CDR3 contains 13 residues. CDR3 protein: CASSRTVPYEQYF. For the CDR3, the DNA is TGTGCCAGCAGTCGGACAGTCCCCTACGAGCAGTACTTC.

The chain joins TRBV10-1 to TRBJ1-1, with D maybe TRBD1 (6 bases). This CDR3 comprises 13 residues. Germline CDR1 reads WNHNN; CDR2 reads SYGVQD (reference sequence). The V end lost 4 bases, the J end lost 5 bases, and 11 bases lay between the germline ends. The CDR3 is CASSAGAGTEAFF. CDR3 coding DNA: TGCGCCAGCAGTGCAGGGGCAGGGACTGAAGCTTTCTTT.

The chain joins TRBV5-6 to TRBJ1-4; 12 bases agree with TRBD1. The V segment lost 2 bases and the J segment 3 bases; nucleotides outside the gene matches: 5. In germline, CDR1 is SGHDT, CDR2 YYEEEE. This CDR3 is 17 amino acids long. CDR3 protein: CASSLGTGGRANEKLFF. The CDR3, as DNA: TGTGCCAGCAGCTTAGGGACAGGGGGCAGGGCTAATGAAAAACTGTTTTTT.

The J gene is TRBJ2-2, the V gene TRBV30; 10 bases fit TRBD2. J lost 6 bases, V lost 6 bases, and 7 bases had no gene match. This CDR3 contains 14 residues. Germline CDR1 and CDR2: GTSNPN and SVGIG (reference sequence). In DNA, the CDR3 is TGTGCCTGCGAAGCGGGAGGGCCCTCCGGGGAGCTGTTTTTT. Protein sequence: CACEAGGPSGELFF.

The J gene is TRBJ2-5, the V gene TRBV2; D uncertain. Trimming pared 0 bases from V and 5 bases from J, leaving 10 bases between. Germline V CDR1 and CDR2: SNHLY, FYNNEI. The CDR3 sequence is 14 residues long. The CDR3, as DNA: TGTGCCAGCAGTGAAGCGGCCTTACCCGAGACCCAGTACTTC. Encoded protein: CASSEAALPETQYF. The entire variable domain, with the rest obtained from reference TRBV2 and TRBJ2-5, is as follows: EPEVTQTPSHQVTQMGQEVILRCVPISNHLYFYWYRQILGQKVEFLVSFYNNEISEKSEIFDDQFSVERPDGSNFTLKIRSTKLEDSAMYFCASSEAALPETQYFGPGTRLLVL.

CDR3 protein: CASSLGLHQPQHF. As DNA, the CDR3 is TGTGCCAGCAGCTTGGGACTCCATCAGCCCCAGCATTTT. V is TRBV7-9 and J is TRBJ1-5; tentative D call: TRBD1 (5 bases). Germline V gene lookup returns CDR1 SEHNR and CDR2 FQNEAQ (reference sequence). V shed 3 bases and J shed 5 bases, with 8 bases lying between them. There are 13 residues in the CDR3. The full variable domain, its missing parts supplied by reference TRBV7-9 and TRBJ1-5, is DTGVSQNPRHKITKRGQNVTFRCDPISEHNRLYWYRQTLGQGPEFLTYFQNEAQLEKSRLLSDRFSAERPKGSFSTLEIQRTEQGDSAMYLCASSLGLHQPQHFGDGTRLSIL.

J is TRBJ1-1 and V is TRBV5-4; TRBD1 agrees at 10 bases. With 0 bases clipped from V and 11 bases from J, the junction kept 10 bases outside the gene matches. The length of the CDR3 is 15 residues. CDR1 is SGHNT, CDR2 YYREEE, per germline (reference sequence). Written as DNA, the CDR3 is TGTGCCAGCAGCTTGGACCCCGGGACAGGGGTTGGGGCTTTCTTT. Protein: CASSLDPGTGVGAFF.

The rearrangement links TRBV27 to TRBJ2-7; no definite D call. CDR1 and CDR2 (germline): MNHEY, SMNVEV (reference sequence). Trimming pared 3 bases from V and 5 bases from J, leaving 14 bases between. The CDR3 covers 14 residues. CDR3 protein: CASSFQNQFNEQYF. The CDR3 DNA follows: TGTGCCAGCAGTTTCCAGAACCAGTTCAACGAGCAGTACTTC.

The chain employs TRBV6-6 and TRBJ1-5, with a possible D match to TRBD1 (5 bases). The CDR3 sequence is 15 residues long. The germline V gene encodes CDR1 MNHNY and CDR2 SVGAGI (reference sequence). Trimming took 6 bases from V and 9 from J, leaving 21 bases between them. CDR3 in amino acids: CASSQEYRTAAPQHF. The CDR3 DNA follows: TGTGCCAGCAGCCAAGAGTACAGGACTGCAGCGCCCCAGCATTTT.

DNA for the CDR3: TGTGCCTGGAGCTTCGGGACAGTTGAAAAACTGTTTTTT. It specifies CAWSFGTVEKLFF. This rearrangement joins TRBV30 to TRBJ1-4, with 7 bases that match TRBD1. The CDR3 extends over 13 amino acids. V lost 3 bases to trimming and J lost 7 bases; unmatched junction nucleotides: 5. Germline V gives CDR1 GTSNPN, CDR2 SVGIG (reference sequence).

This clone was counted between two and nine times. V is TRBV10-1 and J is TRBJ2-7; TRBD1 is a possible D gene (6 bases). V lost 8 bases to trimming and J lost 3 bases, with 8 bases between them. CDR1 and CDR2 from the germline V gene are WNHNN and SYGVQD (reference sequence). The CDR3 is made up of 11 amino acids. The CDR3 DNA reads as TGCGCCAGCGGGGACAACTACGAGCAGTACTTC. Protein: CASGDNYEQYF.